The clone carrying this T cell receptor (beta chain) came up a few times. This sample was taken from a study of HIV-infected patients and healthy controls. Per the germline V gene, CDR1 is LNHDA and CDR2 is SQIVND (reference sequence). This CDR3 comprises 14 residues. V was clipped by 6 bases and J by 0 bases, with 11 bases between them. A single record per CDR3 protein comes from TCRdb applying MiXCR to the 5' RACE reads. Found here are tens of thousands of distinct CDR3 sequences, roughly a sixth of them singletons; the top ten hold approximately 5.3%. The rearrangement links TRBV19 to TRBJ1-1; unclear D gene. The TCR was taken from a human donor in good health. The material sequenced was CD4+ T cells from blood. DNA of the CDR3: TGTGCCAGTAGCTACCAGGTCGTGAACACTGAAGCTTTCTTT. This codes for CASSYQVVNTEAFF.